This T cell receptor (beta chain) derives from a study of shared clonotypes between healthy human individuals (dated by TCRdb to 2020 to 2022). Regarding the research as a whole: Three men and a couple of women, aged 18 to 49 years, made up the cohort. Libraries were prepared and TCR repertoires were sequenced by different laboratories using diverse techniques, in order to increase sequencing depth and limit assay-specific biases. For each donor, CD4 naive and CD4 memory were each given three plates, CD8 naive was given two plates, and CD8 memory was given one plate. Between about 0.94 and 8.9 billion PBMCs per donor were obtained by leukapheresis. The study deeply sequenced blood TCR repertoires of about 5 healthy adults to estimate repertoire size and the extent of clonotype sharing between individuals. Overall study results and their limits: Even with the large sequencing depth, rarefaction of the sorted-subset datasets indicated that sequencing was incomplete. Naive subsets generally had larger estimated clonotype richness than memory subsets. Clonotypes shared by all four sorted-subset donors showed higher generation probabilities than non-shared clonotypes. When four donors were compared, the shared fraction of clonotypes was around 4.6% for naive CD4, around 4% for naive CD8, 2% to 2.5% for memory CD4, and 0.4% for memory CD8. Because the study included a small number of donors, the genetic and exposure-history diversity represented was limited. Sampling was restricted to blood, and TCR repertoires in tissues likely differ from the TCR repertoires found in blood. Pairwise subsampling indicated that sequencing depth was expected to affect the degree of clonotype sharing among donors.

The donors were healthy, HIV-negative adults who had no recently reported acute infections or vaccinations. Only Caucasian adults living in Nashville, Tennessee, USA were represented among the donors. Magnetic negative selection was used to enrich CD4+ T cells, after which naive cells were positively selected on CD45RA and the negative fraction became the memory subset. After blood collection by leukapheresis, PBMCs were isolated using Ficoll-Histopaque density gradient centrifugation and then cryopreserved in the vapor phase of liquid nitrogen. Purity and quantity of every magnetically sorted T cell population were checked by analytical flow cytometry. Genomic DNA was isolated from every sorted fraction and measured by UV absorbance on a Nanodrop 2000c. This clone has just a few counts. The target of this receptor is not known. Base qualities are not provided; no much larger clone lies one nucleotide away.

Trimming takes 0 bases from V and 1 base from J, and the germline ends sit 7 bases apart. The germline V gene (reference sequence) sets CDR1 to SEHNR and CDR2 to FQNEAQ. There are 15 amino acids in the CDR3, from cysteine to phenylalanine inclusive. Left in the record is the CDR3 DNA by itself, 45 bases read in frame from the first base. Using the deep immunoSEQ assay, TCR CDR3 regions were amplified from genomic DNA by multiplex PCR. Genomic DNA extracted from each cell subset was distributed evenly over all wells of several immunoSEQ 96-well plates, and each plate served as one replicate. For sorted subsets, approximately 200 ng of genomic DNA, equivalent to around 31,000 T cell genomes, went into each replicate PCR. The purified libraries were quantified using a Qubit 3.0 fluorometer, sized with a Bioanalyzer 2100, and then quantified again using the KAPA Library Quantification kit. Every immunoSEQ 96-well plate was sequenced on a dedicated single-read 150-cycle Illumina NextSeq 550 flow cell. The authors' analysis ran thus. The immunoSEQ output contained only junctional sequences without quality scores, so filtering could not match that applied to full-length reads. To assign V/J genes and CDR3, sequences were annotated against IMGT germline references using PyIR, a Python wrapper for IgBLAST v1.9. Any read was removed if the V/J assignment was weak (E-value above 1e-6), the CDR3 was missing, or the read contained stop codons, out-of-frame junctions, or ambiguous translated residues. A V3J clonotype was defined by an identical inferred V gene, J gene, and CDR3 amino acid sequence. Percentage overlap between repertoires was calculated by dividing the number of shared unique clonotypes by the size of the smaller repertoire. Richness of each repertoire was evaluated using RTK rarefaction, the Chao1 estimator, and Recon v2.1 estimates of unobserved clonotypes. Generation probabilities were computed with OLGA for all TCRbeta clonotypes obtained by the gDNA method from a handful of donors. The table comes from immuneACCESS by way of TCRdb, which keeps in-frame sequences with V and J called. Part of the clones is missing from these tables; in studies checked, under half for an unresolved V gene and the rest for unknown reasons. The V and J calls and clone size were taken over from that table, and D and trimming were inferred from the DNA. The sample contains roughly 1 million clones, about 77% of them found a single time. Approximately 1.5% of the sample is taken by the ten largest.

The V gene is TRBV7-9 and the J gene is TRBJ2-1; no D gene call is confident. What was sequenced was memory CD4+ T cells sorted from blood. Per the publication, the cell subset or site label means: CD45RA-negative fraction. This sequence originates from a man between 18 and 35 years old in good health. The CDR3 region: CASSLAVGSYNEQFF. DNA sequence: TGTGCCAGCAGCTTAGCGGTGGGGTCCTACAATGAGCAGTTCTTC. Reference TRBV7-9 and TRBJ2-1 proteins supply the regions before and after the CDR3; the full variable domain is: DTGVSQNPRHKITKRGQNVTFRCDPISEHNRLYWYRQTLGQGPEFLTYFQNEAQLEKSRLLSDRFSAERPKGSFSTLEIQRTEQGDSAMYLCASSLAVGSYNEQFFGPGTRLTVL.